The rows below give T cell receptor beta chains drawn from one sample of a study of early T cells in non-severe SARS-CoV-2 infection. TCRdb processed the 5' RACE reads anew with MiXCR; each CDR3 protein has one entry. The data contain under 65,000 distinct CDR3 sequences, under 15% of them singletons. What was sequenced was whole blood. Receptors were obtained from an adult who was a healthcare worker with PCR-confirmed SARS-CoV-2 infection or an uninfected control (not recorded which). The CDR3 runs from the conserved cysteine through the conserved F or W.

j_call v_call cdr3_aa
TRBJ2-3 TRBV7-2 CASSSGTAWPDTQYF
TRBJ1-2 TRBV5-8 CASSWDGRYYGYTF
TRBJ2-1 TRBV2 CASSRDSRINNEQFF
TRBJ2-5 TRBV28 CASTPSGTGGEETQYF
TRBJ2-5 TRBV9 CASSPQGAGETQYF
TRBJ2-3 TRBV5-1 CASSLPRQGADTQYF
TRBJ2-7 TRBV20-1 CSARDRQRQSYEQYF
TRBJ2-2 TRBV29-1 CSVRGRTNTGELFF
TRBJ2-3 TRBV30 CAWSVPGVGTDTQYF
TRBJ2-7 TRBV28 CASSLSTGTGGPYF